This T cell receptor (beta chain) was sequenced for a study of blood T cells in healthy people across ages. For the second PCR, which ran for 7 to 11 cycles, a sample-barcoded 5' primer and a J-beta primer mix were used. Each cDNA molecule, via a template-switch adaptor with 12 random nucleotides, was tagged. TCRdb reanalysed the 5' RACE reads using MiXCR and keeps one entry per CDR3 protein. Altogether more than 650,000 distinct CDR3 sequences are present, approximately 53% being singletons, with the ten largest covering approximately 40%. This CDR3 spans 16 amino acids. Germline assignment: CDR1 KGHSH and CDR2 LQKENI. Concerning this clonotype: Its antigen remains unknown.

Study-level findings and limits: Naive T cell percentage by flow cytometry tracked strongly with beta diversity.

Peripheral blood samples of 9 to 10 milliliters were drawn from each donor. The J gene is TRBJ2-1, the V gene TRBV18; D is undetermined. The J call may be mistaken, given a closer DNA end match to TRBJ2-7. This TCR was sampled from a man at least 80 years old in good health. The sequenced material came from blood. The CDR3 DNA is TGTGCCAGCTCACCAGGGCAGGCTATTCGGATATACGAGCAGTACTTC. It yields the protein CASSPGQAIRIYEQYF.